Here is one T cell receptor (beta chain) with its context. Its target is not known. Only in-frame clones appear in the TCRdb table, and some are missing; sequencing was by immunoSEQ multiplex PCR. The sample holds under 150,000 clones; just over 90% are singletons and the top ten take approximately 5.3%. These data are taken from a study of T cell responses to AZD1222 COVID-19 vaccine. For the study at large: Second-dose intervals of approximately 4 or approximately 12 weeks were pooled.

Findings of the study overall: Mostly white British, mostly female donors; authors suggested clonal diversity may be underestimated. Per reports, nearly half of all spike-specific TCRs target regions that are unmutated in variants.

Trimming removed 5 bases at V and 9 bases at J, with 17 bases between. This CDR3 region has 14 residues. In germline, CDR1 is LNHDA, CDR2 SQIVND (reference sequence). The sequences come from peripheral blood, collected on day 0 of AZD1222 vaccination. This clonotype was obtained from an adult in good health. The V and J genes are TRBV19 and TRBJ1-5; unclear D gene. CDR3 sequence (DNA): TGTGCCAGTAGTGACGTGGTGGGCTGGTCGCCCCAGCATTTT. Protein: CASSDVVGWSPQHF.